Detailed here is one T cell receptor beta chain. These data come from a study of blood T cell repertoires in COVID-19. The germline V gene encodes CDR1 SGHRS and CDR2 YFSETQ. The CDR3 loop spans 13 amino acids. Trimming left V 3 bases short and J 14 bases short, with 18 bases between. Assay: immunoSEQ multiplex PCR; the TCRdb copy retains only in-frame clones and omits some. The sample contains around 480,000 clones, around 88% of which appear only once. The sequence derives from a woman in her 50s with COVID-19, enrolled during active disease. This chain joins TRBV5-1 and TRBJ2-1, with unresolved D. Material for sequencing was peripheral blood. For the CDR3, the DNA is TGCGCCAGCAGCTCCCCCGACCGATCCGAGGAGTTCTTC. Amino acids: CASSSPDRSEEFF.